The 14 T cell receptor beta chains given below trace back to one sample, sequenced in a study of CD8+CD57+ T cells in acquired aplastic anemia. The study profiled TCR beta VDJ and CDR3 using genomic DNA as template. One entry per CDR3 protein results from TCRdb running MiXCR on the reads. The table shows 450,000 to 600,000 distinct CDR3 sequences, with about a third occurring only once. Patients included in sequencing had previously demonstrated CD8+CD57+ cell expansion by flow cytometry. Sequencing was carried out using sorted CD4+, CD8+, or CD8+CD57+ T cells (not recorded which) from PBMCs. These receptors were obtained from a human donor with aplastic anemia.

In its sample, this clonotype was seen a few times. This rearrangement joins TRBV28 to TRBJ1-5, with 11 bases fitting TRBD1. Per the germline V gene, CDR1 is MDHEN and CDR2 is SYDVKM. The junction had 9 bases not matched to a gene; V was cut back by 8 bases and J by 9 bases. The CDR3 loop spans 14 amino acids. The CDR3 loop is CASSKRGTGGPQHF. The CDR3 nucleotides read TGTGCCAGCTCCAAACGGGGGACAGGGGGGCCCCAGCATTTT.

The chain has TRBV20-1 and TRBJ2-7, with D possibly matching TRBD2 (7 bases). Germline V gene sequence: CDR1 DFQATT, CDR2 SNEGSKA (reference sequence). V shed 3 bases and J shed 7 bases, with 16 bases lying between them. CDR3 size: 13 residues. CDR3 residues: CSARSRGGPEQYF. DNA for the CDR3: TGCAGTGCTAGGTCGAGGGGGGGCCCTGAGCAGTACTTC.

The table lists this clonotype with a count of one. This chain uses TRBV12-3 or TRBV12-4 with TRBJ1-5, with D uncertain. The CDR3 extends over 16 amino acids. The ends were cut back, 1 base at V and 0 bases at J, with 10 bases in the middle. The CDR3 region has the DNA TGTGCCAGCAGTTTAGGAGGCCAGTATAGCAATCAGCCCCAGCATTTT. Amino acid sequence: CASSLGGQYSNQPQHF.

As concerns this clonotype: The CDR3 does not close with the conserved phenylalanine or tryptophan, likely indicating a read error. The chain joins TRBV20-1 to TRBJ1-5; D might be TRBD1 (6 bases). CDR1 is DFQATT and CDR2 is SNEGSKA in the germline V gene (reference sequence). The CDR3 sequence is 16 residues long. The CDR3 here is CSAVRQDGRVNQPQHL. The CDR3 DNA reads as TGCAGCGCTGTCAGACAGGACGGGAGGGTTAATCAGCCCCAGCATCTT.

This clonotype was observed a handful of times. The chain carries TRBV5-1 and TRBJ1-6; TRBD1 matches 9 bases. After removal of 0 bases from V and 6 bases from J, the junction contained 7 bases not matched to a gene. CDR3 length equals 17 residues. In germline, CDR1 is SGHRS, CDR2 YFSETQ. For the CDR3, the DNA is TGCGCCAGCAGCTTGGGAGGGACAGGGTCTGGTAATTCACCCCTCCACTTT. Translating it yields CASSLGGTGSGNSPLHF.

The chain joins TRBV7-3 to TRBJ2-1; tentatively, D is TRBD1 or TRBD2 (5 bases each). Trimming removed 4 bases at V and 9 bases at J, with 10 bases between. This CDR3 contains 12 residues. Germline CDR1 SGHTA, CDR2 FQGTGA. The CDR3 region has the DNA TGTGCCAGCAGCTCTGGGGGTAGTGAGCAGTTCTTC. Its translation is CASSSGGSEQFF.

This clonotype was seen ten or more times. V and J are TRBV5-1 and TRBJ1-1, with 9 positions matching TRBD1. The V gene end was trimmed by 5 bases and the J gene end by 4 bases; junction bases not matched to a gene: 9. This CDR3 comprises 15 residues. Germline CDR1 is SGHRS and CDR2 is YFSETQ. CDR3 DNA sequence: TGCGCCAGCAGTCAGACAGGGGGAGAAGGCACTGAAGCTTTCTTT. Its protein product is CASSQTGGEGTEAFF.

The J gene is TRBJ2-7, the V gene TRBV6-1, with 9 nucleotides matching TRBD1. The trim removed 6 bases at V and 10 bases at J, leaving 10 bases unmatched. CDR1 and CDR2 from the germline V gene are MNHNS and SASEGT. The CDR3 extends over 13 amino acids. CDR3 DNA: TGTGCCAGCAGCCGAGGGACAGGGATAGCCCAGTACTTC. As protein: CASSRGTGIAQYF.

This clonotype was detected only a few times. The rearrangement uses TRBV11-2 and TRBJ2-1, with unresolved D. The V gene lost 5 bases and the J gene lost 10 bases, with 18 bases spanning the gap. Germline-derived CDR1 and CDR2 are SGHAT and FQNNGV. The CDR3 is made up of 14 amino acids. CDR3 sequence: CASSPRPGSAEQFF. The DNA of the CDR3 is TGTGCCAGCAGCCCAAGACCAGGCAGTGCAGAGCAGTTCTTC.

Notes on this clonotype: Its ends do not fully match the called genes, so a read error is possible. The gene calls are TRBV10-3 and TRBJ2-7, with D maybe TRBD2 (6 bases). The CDR3 loop spans 16 amino acids. Germline-derived CDR1 and CDR2 are ENHRY and SYGVKD. DNA of the CDR3: TGTGCCAGCAGTGCCCTTGGAGGGATAAGCTCCTACGAGCAGTACTTC. Residues: CASSALGGISSYEQYF.

This clonotype was found many times. The chain combines TRBV2 with TRBJ2-7; D may be TRBD1 (5 bases). Trimming removed 7 bases at V and 0 bases at J, with 10 bases between. CDR3 length equals 13 residues. The V gene's germline CDR1 is SNHLY and CDR2 FYNNEI. CDR3 nucleotides: TGTGCCAGCACCAGAGACAGCTCCTACGAGCAGTACTTC. Translating it yields CASTRDSSYEQYF.

The chain has TRBV9 and TRBJ1-1; D possibly corresponds to TRBD1 (5 bases). The germline V gene has CDR1 SGDLS and CDR2 YYNGEE. CDR3 length: 15 amino acids. The V and J ends lost 0 bases and 0 bases respectively, with 9 bases between them. The CDR3 sequence: CASSVDLGVNTEAFF. CDR3 in DNA: TGTGCCAGCAGCGTAGATCTAGGGGTGAACACTGAAGCTTTCTTT. Supplemented by reference TRBV9 and TRBJ1-1, the full variable domain reads DSGVTQTPKHLITATGQRVTLRCSPRSGDLSVYWYQQSLDQGLQFLIQYYNGEERAKGNILERFSAQQFPDLHSELNLSSLELGDSALYFCASSVDLGVNTEAFFGQGTRLTVV.

The chain recombines TRBV24-1 with TRBJ2-1, with 12 bases aligning to TRBD2. Germline V lookup: CDR1 KGHDR, CDR2 SFDVKD. The V segment lost 3 bases and the J segment 5 bases; nucleotides outside the gene matches: 7. This CDR3 is 17 amino acids long. The CDR3 here is CATSDPTSGRTNNEQFF. The DNA for the CDR3 is TGTGCCACCAGTGATCCAACTAGCGGGAGGACTAACAATGAGCAGTTCTTC.

This clonotype appeared a few times. CDR3 nucleotide sequence: TGCGCCAGCAGCTTCGACGGCTCTGGGGCCAACGTCCTGACTTTC. Translated: CASSFDGSGANVLTF. The chain joins TRBV5-1 to TRBJ2-6; D ambiguous. Looked up from germline, CDR1 is SGHRS and CDR2 is YFSETQ. V lost 2 bases and J lost 0, with 6 bases in between. The CDR3 length is 15 residues. Full variable domain (missing parts from reference TRBV5-1 and TRBJ2-6): KAGVTQTPRYLIKTRGQQVTLSCSPISGHRSVSWYQQTPGQGLQFLFEYFSETQRNKGNFPGRFSGRQFSNSRSEMNVSTLELGDSALYLCASSFDGSGANVLTFGAGSRLTVL.